What follows is one TCR beta chain and its context. Its antigen remains unknown. Germline CDR1 is SGDLS and CDR2 is YYNGEE. The CDR3 loop spans 16 amino acids. Between the trimmed V and J ends, which lost 4 bases and 0 bases, there was a span of 16 bases. The sample belongs to a study of T cells in localized non-small cell lung cancer. TCRdb's table, derived via immunoSEQ multiplex PCR, lists solely in-frame clones and lacks some. Of 30,000 to 45,000 clones in the sample, approximately 90% were seen once. General study points: Of the top 100 tumor clones, median 57 were in adjacent lung, approximately 29 among its top 100. Uninvolved adjacent lung, not tumor, had the highest T cell clonality. In the blood, greater T cell density corresponded to longer overall survival.

Sequencing was performed on peripheral blood, taken before any cancer treatment. This TCR was recovered from a woman aged 35-75 years with stage I lung adenocarcinoma. The chain uses TRBV9 and TRBJ1-2; no clear D gene. CDR3 protein: CASSPGSVVPNYGYTF. DNA of the CDR3: TGTGCCAGCAGCCCTGGAAGTGTGGTACCTAACTATGGCTACACCTTC.